This T cell receptor beta chain was documented in a study of human T cells and chemical hapten exposure. About the study: Sensitization employed 2% DPC on approximately 2 cm by approximately 2 cm of upper inner arm skin. Study findings and constraints: Those TCRs sitting above 1 in 1000 frequency stayed the same with DPC sensitization. The count of PT1 expanded TCRs correlated positively with patch test score.

V shed 0 bases and J shed 3 bases, with 8 bases lying between them. The CDR3 sequence is 15 residues long. Germline CDR1 and CDR2: MNHEY and SVGAGI. Time point described: pre-sensitization, week 0. The treatment is: therapeutic diphenylcyclopropenone sensitization with weekly scalp DPC. One entry per CDR3 protein results from TCRdb running MiXCR on the RACE reads. The sample lists 250,000 or so distinct CDR3 sequences; approximately 7.5% were seen once. About this clonotype: Its antigen remains unknown.

The sequences come from whole blood, collected in connection with sensitization to the hapten diphenylcyclopropenone (DPC). V gene TRBV6-5 combines with J gene TRBJ2-2; no reliable D call. This receptor was obtained from a man aged 18 to 30 with alopecia areata. Some clones in this sample may be carry-over from other donors' samples. The chain's CDR3 is CASSYSVLDTGELFF. CDR3 bases: TGTGCCAGCAGTTACTCGGTCCTCGACACCGGGGAGCTGTTTTTT.